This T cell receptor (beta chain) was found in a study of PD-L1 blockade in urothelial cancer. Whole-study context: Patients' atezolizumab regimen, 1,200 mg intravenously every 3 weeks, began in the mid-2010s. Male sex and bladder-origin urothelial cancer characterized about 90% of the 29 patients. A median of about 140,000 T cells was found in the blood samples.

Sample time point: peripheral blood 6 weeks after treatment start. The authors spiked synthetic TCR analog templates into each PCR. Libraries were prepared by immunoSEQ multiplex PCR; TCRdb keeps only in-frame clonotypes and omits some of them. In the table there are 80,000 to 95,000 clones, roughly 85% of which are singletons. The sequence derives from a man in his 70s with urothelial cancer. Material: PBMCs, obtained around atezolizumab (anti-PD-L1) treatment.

CDR3 nucleotides: TGTGCCAGTAGTAATTCGGCGGGGAGCTCCTACGAGCAGTACTTC. It codes for CASSNSAGSSYEQYF. The chain has TRBV19 and TRBJ2-7, with TRBD2 as a possible D gene (6 bases). The V end was cut by 4 bases, the J end by 0 bases, with 13 bases between. Germline lookup yields CDR1 LNHDA and CDR2 SQIVND (reference sequence). The CDR3 length is 15 residues.